The 15 T cell receptor beta chains below were found in one sample sequenced in a study of tumor and adjacent non-tumor tissue in lung cancer. RNA was extracted from bulk tissue without any cell sorting. TCRbeta libraries were built with three rounds of nested PCR, modified from ARM-PCR. TCRdb re-called the multiplex PCR reads with MiXCR, one entry per CDR3 protein. The table has 65,000 to 95,000 distinct CDR3 sequences, roughly 80% seen once. Specimen: lung tumor tissue. The receptors here all came from a woman between 50 and 59 years old with non-small cell lung cancer.

About this clonotype itself: The CDR3 ends on some other residue instead of the conserved phenylalanine or tryptophan, so this is likely a read error. This chain links TRBV11-3 with TRBJ2-1; 8 bases fit TRBD1. This CDR3 has 13 residues. Germline-derived CDR1 and CDR2 are SGHNT and YENEEA. The CDR3 bases are TGTGCCAGCAGCTTGGCAGGGGGCAATGCGCAGTTCTTA. Its translation is CASSLAGGNAQFL.

The sample holds many counts of this clonotype. This sequence joins TRBV28 and TRBJ1-4, with 8 bases fitting TRBD1. CDR1 and CDR2 from the germline V gene are MDHEN and SYDVKM. This CDR3 spans 15 amino acids. Trimming cost V 6 bases and J 6 bases; bases outside gene matches: 9. CDR3 nucleotides: TGTGCCAGCAGCTCACCGGGACAGGCAGATGAAAAACTGTTTTTT. Translation: CASSSPGQADEKLFF.

Remarks on this clonotype: The junction departs from the called germline gene at one end, perhaps through a read error. The chain joins TRBV20-1 to TRBJ1-2, with a tentative D call TRBD1 (5 bases). The CDR3 is 13 amino acids. CDR1 is DFQATT, CDR2 SNEGSKA, per germline (reference sequence). The CDR3 nucleotides are TGCAGTGTTAGAGATTATACTCAAAGGGGCTATACCTTC. Residues: CSVRDYTQRGYTF.

This clonotype appeared once. The chain recombines TRBV4-1 with TRBJ1-2; no clear D. Per germline, CDR1 MGHRA and CDR2 YSYEKL. The CDR3 totals 15 residues. V was cut by 4 bases and J by 6 bases, with 18 bases left in between. The CDR3 sequence: CASSRGSAPDDGYTF. The CDR3, as DNA: TGCGCCAGCAGCCGAGGTTCAGCACCAGACGATGGCTACACCTTC.

This clonotype has a count of ten or more. The chain carries TRBV6-6 and TRBJ2-4, with 7 bases fitting TRBD2. Trimming at V came to 5 bases and at J to 15 bases, leaving 7 bases not matched to a gene. Germline V gene data show CDR1 as MNHNY and CDR2 as SVGAGI (reference sequence). CDR3 length: 11 amino acids. CDR3 sequence (DNA): TGTGCCAGCAGTGACGGGAGGTTTAGGTACTTC. This gives the protein CASSDGRFRYF.

On this clonotype itself: At one end the junction does not follow the germline gene, possibly because of a read error. This chain joins TRBV6-2 or TRBV6-3 and TRBJ1-2; the match to TRBD1 covers 10 bases. From germline, CDR1 is MNHEY and CDR2 SVGEGT. The CDR3 totals 14 residues. The CDR3, as DNA: TGTGCCTGCAGTATCGGGACAGGGGTGAGCGGCTACACCTTC. It encodes CACSIGTGVSGYTF.

Comment on this clonotype: At one end, the junction sequence differs from germline, possibly due to a read error. The chain links TRBV20-1 to TRBJ1-4; D remains ambiguous. This CDR3 spans 11 amino acids. Germline values: CDR1 DFQATT, CDR2 SNEGSKA (reference sequence). In DNA, the CDR3 is TGCAATGGACGGCGTGATGAAAAACTGGTTTTT. Translated, it gives CNGRRDEKLVF.

Concerning this clonotype: The junction and the germline gene differ at one end; a read error may be behind it. The chain combines TRBV11-2 with TRBJ2-1; 9 nucleotides line up with TRBD2. The CDR3 sequence is 15 residues long. Per germline, CDR1 SGHAT and CDR2 FQNNGV. The CDR3 spells CAISFIAGEDNEEFF. DNA of the CDR3: TGTGCCATCAGCTTTATAGCGGGGGAAGACAATGAGGAGTTCTTC.

A word on this clonotype: Germline is not matched at one junction end, which may reflect a read error. This chain joins TRBV20-1 and TRBJ1-5; possible D gene TRBD1, 5 bases. CDR3 size: 17 residues. Germline values: CDR1 DFQATT, CDR2 SNEGSKA (reference sequence). CDR3 nucleotides: TGCAGTGTCCTATTAGCGGGGGGAATGAGGGGCAATCAGCCCCAACATTTT. Translated, it gives CSVLLAGGMRGNQPQHF.

Comments on this clonotype: A read error may produce the germline difference seen at one junction end. The chain links TRBV28 to TRBJ1-4; D unclear. CDR3 length: 14 amino acids. The germline V gene has CDR1 MDHEN and CDR2 SYDVKM. As DNA, the CDR3 is TGTGCCGGCAGTTTAGTCCCTCCCTGGGAAAAACTGTTTTTT. Translated: CAGSLVPPWEKLFF.

V is TRBV12-3 or TRBV12-4 and J is TRBJ2-5; 7 bases line up with TRBD1. With 2 bases clipped from V and 4 bases from J, the junction kept 1 base outside the gene matches. The CDR3 is 13 residues long. CDR3 sequence: CASSLRQGETQYF. In DNA form, the CDR3 reads TGTGCCAGCAGTTTAAGACAGGGAGAGACCCAGTACTTC.

Remarks on this clonotype: Since the CDR3 does not end with the conserved phenylalanine or tryptophan, this likely comes from a read error. This chain connects TRBV24-1 to TRBJ2-1, with 9 bases lining up with TRBD2. The germline V gene encodes CDR1 KGHDR and CDR2 SFDVKD. The CDR3 is 17 residues long. CDR3 DNA: TGCGCCACCAGTGACCAGACCGGGACTAGCACTATCAATGAGCAGTTCATC. The encoded protein is CATSDQTGTSTINEQFI.

Notes on this clonotype: The junction differs from germline at one of its ends, possibly a read error. The rearrangement joins TRBV29-1 to TRBJ2-1; D remains unclear. From germline, CDR1 is SQVTM and CDR2 ANQGSEA. CDR3 length equals 16 residues. The CDR3 is CSIEDRLTSSYIEQFF. Written as DNA, the CDR3 is TGCAGCATTGAAGATCGGCTAACAAGCTCATACATTGAGCAGTTCTTC.

Note on this clonotype: Germline is not matched at one junction end, which may reflect a read error. The rearrangement uses TRBV29-1 and TRBJ2-1; 9 bases map to TRBD2. Germline loops: CDR1 SQVTM, CDR2 ANQGSEA. This CDR3 spans 15 amino acids. The CDR3 nucleotides read TGCAGCGCCCCGACTAGCGGCGTCTCCTACAATGATCAGCTCTTC. As protein: CSAPTSGVSYNDQLF.

In the case of this clonotype: Lacking the conserved final phenylalanine or tryptophan, this CDR3 likely reflects a read error. V gene TRBV6-6 combines with J gene TRBJ2-7; TRBD1 matches 8 bases. With V trimmed by 2 bases and J by 1 base, 7 bases remained unmatched. The CDR3 totals 16 residues. Per germline, CDR1 MNHNY and CDR2 SVGAGI (reference sequence). This CDR3 is CASSYGQGALSYEQYL. For the CDR3, the DNA is TGTGCCAGCAGTTACGGGCAGGGGGCATTATCCTACGAGCAGTACCTC.